The sequence of this TCR beta chain was determined in a study of OX40 agonist ivuxolimab in advanced cancers. General observations from the study: At doses 0.1 to 3.0 mg/kg, CD4+ and CD8+ clones expanded.

The table came from immunoSEQ multiplex PCR; TCRdb's copy has only in-frame clones and leaves some out. Of about 63,000 clones in the sample, 91% are singletons; the top ten hold less than 5%. The V end lost 3 bases, the J end lost 5 bases, and 14 bases lay between the germline ends. Germline CDR1 MDHEN, CDR2 SYDVKM. The CDR3 runs to 14 residues. Comment on this clone: The antigen is unknown.

The receptor's source is an adult with an advanced solid tumor such as melanoma, head and neck, liver or kidney cancer. V and J are TRBV28 and TRBJ2-7; a weak D match, TRBD2 (7 bases). Sequenced material: CD4+ or CD8+ T cells sorted from blood, taken in a trial of the OX40 agonist ivuxolimab. The CDR3 spells CASSFRGGGHEQYF. The CDR3 coding sequence is TGTGCCAGCAGTTTCCGAGGGGGGGGTCACGAGCAGTACTTC.